These 28 T cell receptor beta chains came from one sample sequenced in a study of cytotoxic CD8 clonotypes in ibrutinib-treated CLL. Here immunoSEQ multiplex PCR was the method, and the copy in TCRdb shows in-frame clones only, minus some. The table shows around 150,000 clones, with 70% to 90% occurring only once. The source material was PBMCs, sampled at disease progression, from a patient treated with ibrutinib. These receptors all stem from a human donor with chronic lymphocytic leukemia.

The rearrangement uses TRBV7-6 and TRBJ1-2; 8 bases map to TRBD1. The CDR3 has 16 residues. After removal of 2 bases from V and 1 base from J, the junction contained 6 bases not matched to a gene. Germline CDR1 SGHVS, CDR2 FNYEAQ. The CDR3 nucleotides are TGTGCCAGCAGCTTACTTCCAGGGGGCCGTAACTATGGCTACACCTTC. Protein: CASSLLPGGRNYGYTF.

V usage is TRBV6-5 and J usage is TRBJ2-1; TRBD2 agrees at 11 bases. The CDR3 contains 15 residues. Trimming cost V 6 bases and J 7 bases; bases outside gene matches: 8. From germline, CDR1 is MNHEY and CDR2 SVGAGI. CDR3 amino acids: CASSGTSGGNNEQFF. Here the CDR3 DNA reads TGTGCCAGCAGCGGGACTAGCGGAGGGAATAATGAGCAGTTCTTC.

The J gene is TRBJ2-1, the V gene TRBV7-3, with D perhaps TRBD1 (6 bases). V gave up 5 bases and J gave up 9 bases, with 23 bases separating them. The length of the CDR3 is 16 residues. Germline V CDR1 and CDR2: SGHTA, FQGTGA. The CDR3 nucleotides are TGTGCCAGCAGCCCAAGGAGGACAGAGGTTTCGGCTGAGCAGTTCTTC. This translates into CASSPRRTEVSAEQFF.

In its sample, this clone was seen a few times. The chain employs TRBV2 and TRBJ2-3, with unresolved D. V was trimmed by 5 bases and J by 7 bases, leaving 7 bases between them. CDR1 and CDR2 (germline): SNHLY, FYNNEI. CDR3 length: 11 amino acids. The CDR3 DNA reads as TGTGCCAGCAGTTTTAGCCATACGCAGTATTTT. Residues: CASSFSHTQYF.

This rearrangement joins TRBV10-1 to TRBJ2-4; the D gene is possibly TRBD2 (5 bases). Trimming cost V 0 bases and J 7 bases, with 13 bases left between them. Germline V gene lookup returns CDR1 WNHNN and CDR2 SYGVQD (reference sequence). The CDR3 totals 15 residues. The CDR3 DNA reads TGCGCCAGCAGTGAGTCCGGGGTTCAAGGCAACATTCAGTACTTC. Its translation: CASSESGVQGNIQYF.

The chain recombines TRBV6-1 with TRBJ1-2; TRBD1 agrees at 9 bases. The CDR3 extends over 15 amino acids. The germline CDR1 and CDR2 sequences are MNHNS and SASEGT. Unmatched junction bases numbered 4, after V lost 3 bases and J lost 2 bases. The chain's CDR3 is CASSDETGGNYGYTF. CDR3 sequence (DNA): TGTGCCAGCAGTGATGAGACAGGGGGGAACTATGGCTACACCTTC.

The chain combines TRBV19 with TRBJ2-7; 12 bases map to TRBD1. The CDR3 has 15 residues. The germline V gene encodes CDR1 LNHDA and CDR2 SQIVND (reference sequence). V shed 10 bases, J shed 6 bases, and the junction held 13 bases outside the gene matches. The CDR3 sequence: CATTRMGTGGFEQYF. The CDR3 bases are TGTGCCACCACCCGAATGGGGACAGGGGGCTTCGAGCAGTACTTC.

J is TRBJ2-1 and V is TRBV9, with 7 bases fitting TRBD2. CDR3 length equals 15 residues. Germline CDR1 reads SGDLS; CDR2 reads YYNGEE. The V and J ends lost 0 bases and 3 bases, in that order; junction bases with no gene match: 3. The CDR3 loop reads CASSVVQRDYNEQFF. The CDR3 DNA follows: TGTGCCAGCAGCGTAGTCCAGCGGGACTACAATGAGCAGTTCTTC.

The V call is TRBV27, the J call TRBJ1-5; a possible D gene is TRBD1 (6 bases). Germline V lookup: CDR1 MNHEY, CDR2 SMNVEV (reference sequence). The V gene lost 3 bases and the J gene lost 5 bases, with 11 bases spanning the gap. The CDR3 extends over 14 amino acids. The CDR3 sequence: CASSFQTGHQPQHF. The DNA for the CDR3 is TGTGCCAGCAGTTTTCAGACAGGCCATCAGCCCCAGCATTTT.

The chain is built from TRBV6-5 and TRBJ1-2, with 12 positions matching TRBD1. The V gene end was trimmed by 6 bases and the J gene end by 8 bases; junction bases not matched to a gene: 10. The CDR3 covers 15 residues. CDR1 MNHEY and CDR2 SVGAGI come from the germline V gene. The CDR3 DNA reads TGTGCCAGCAGCCAAATGGGACAGGGGGCTGGAGGCTACACCTTC. This translates into CASSQMGQGAGGYTF.

This sequence joins TRBV7-2 and TRBJ1-2, with D hard to call. The CDR3 covers 14 residues. Trimming left V 2 bases short and J 8 bases short, with 15 bases between. CDR1 and CDR2 (germline): SGHTA, FQGNSA. The CDR3 reads CASSLSGVPKGYTF. The CDR3 nucleotides are TGTGCCAGCAGCTTAAGTGGCGTCCCGAAGGGCTACACCTTC.

V usage is TRBV15 and J usage is TRBJ2-7, with TRBD1 identical over 9 bases. The CDR3 is made up of 15 amino acids. J was trimmed by 3 bases and V by 1 base; bases with no gene match: 4. Germline lookup yields CDR1 LNHNV and CDR2 YYDKDF (reference sequence). The CDR3 here is CATSRALTGGYEQYF. CDR3 nucleotides: TGTGCCACCAGCAGAGCCCTGACAGGGGGCTACGAGCAGTACTTC.

The chain carries TRBV18 and TRBJ2-6; no firm D call. Germline V gene lookup returns CDR1 KGHSH and CDR2 LQKENI. V shed 1 base and J shed 0 bases, with 10 bases lying between them. This CDR3 region has 17 residues. CDR3 in DNA: TGTGCCAGCTCACCACAAGGTGTGGGCTCTGGGGCCAACGTCCTGACTTTC. It codes for CASSPQGVGSGANVLTF.

DNA of the CDR3: TGCGCCAGCAGCCAAGATGGGACAGGGGGCGATGAGCAGTTCTTC. Protein: CASSQDGTGGDEQFF. J is TRBJ2-1 and V is TRBV4-1; 12 nucleotides match TRBD1. The V gene end was trimmed by 0 bases and the J gene end by 8 bases; junction bases not matched to a gene: 2. The CDR3 runs to 15 residues. Germline assignment: CDR1 MGHRA and CDR2 YSYEKL.

This chain links TRBV27 with TRBJ2-3; maybe TRBD1 (6 bases). The CDR3 has 14 residues. The ends were cut back, 4 bases at V and 3 bases at J, with 11 bases in the middle. Germline loops: CDR1 MNHEY, CDR2 SMNVEV (reference sequence). The CDR3 region has the DNA TGTGCCAGCAGTTCGACAGGCGGTACAGATACGCAGTATTTT. Amino acids: CASSSTGGTDTQYF.

The V call is TRBV7-8, the J call TRBJ2-1; D is ambiguous. CDR3 length equals 15 residues. Germline V gives CDR1 SGHVS, CDR2 FQNEAQ. With 2 bases removed from V and 2 bases from J, the gap between germline ends came to 10 bases. CDR3 amino acids: CASSLSKKTYNEQFF. The CDR3, as DNA: TGTGCCAGCAGCTTATCCAAAAAAACCTACAATGAGCAGTTCTTC.

This chain joins TRBV27 and TRBJ1-1; TRBD1 matches 7 bases. This CDR3 has 17 amino acids. Losses at the gene ends were 6 bases for V and 0 bases for J; bases not matched to a gene: 13. Germline CDR1 and CDR2: MNHEY and SMNVEV (reference sequence). The CDR3 loop is CASRVSTGAGMNTEAFF. CDR3 sequence (DNA): TGTGCCAGCAGGGTTTCCACAGGGGCTGGTATGAACACTGAAGCTTTCTTT.

V is TRBV20-1 and J is TRBJ2-7; D ambiguous. V was shortened by 7 bases and J by 2 bases, with 9 bases between the two germline ends. The CDR3 length is 11 residues. CDR1 and CDR2 from the germline V gene are DFQATT and SNEGSKA (reference sequence). Written as DNA, the CDR3 is TGCAGTGGAATAGAAACCTACGAGCAGTACTTC. Protein product: CSGIETYEQYF.

The chain carries TRBV5-6 and TRBJ2-3, with TRBD1 matching over 8 bases. The CDR3 contains 17 residues. Germline V gives CDR1 SGHDT, CDR2 YYEEEE. V gave up 0 bases and J gave up 4 bases; unmatched junction bases: 10. The CDR3 protein is CASSLDGQGVLADTQYF. CDR3 DNA sequence: TGTGCCAGCAGCTTGGATGGACAGGGAGTTTTAGCAGATACGCAGTATTTT. Full variable domain (outside the CDR3, taken from reference TRBV5-6 and TRBJ2-3): DAGVTQSPTHLIKTRGQQVTLRCSPKSGHDTVSWYQQALGQGPQFIFQYYEEEERQRGNFPDRFSGHQFPNYSSELNVNALLLGDSALYLCASSLDGQGVLADTQYFGPGTRLTVL.

This sequence joins TRBV5-1 and TRBJ2-7, with D possibly being TRBD1 (6 bases). The germline V and J ends were trimmed by 3 bases and 5 bases, with 12 bases remaining between them. CDR1 is SGHRS, CDR2 YFSETQ, per germline. The CDR3 covers 13 residues. In DNA, the CDR3 is TGCGCCAGCAGCTCCAACTCAGGGGACGAGCAGTACTTC. Translating gives CASSSNSGDEQYF.

V is TRBV29-1 and J is TRBJ2-1, with 8 bases fitting TRBD2. Unmatched junction bases numbered 9, after V lost 8 bases and J lost 6 bases. The CDR3 has 13 amino acids. Per germline, CDR1 SQVTM and CDR2 ANQGSEA. CDR3 protein: CSLLAARTNEQFF. The CDR3 bases are TGCAGCTTACTAGCGGCGCGGACCAATGAGCAGTTCTTC.

This chain links TRBV14 with TRBJ2-4, with TRBD1 matching 9 bases. The CDR3 consists of 15 residues. V shed 6 bases, J shed 0 bases, and the junction held 3 bases outside the gene matches. CDR1 is SGHDN and CDR2 is FVKESK in the germline V gene. CDR3 sequence: CASRRTGAAKNIQYF. In nucleotides, the CDR3 is TGTGCCAGCAGAAGGACAGGGGCAGCCAAAAACATTCAGTACTTC.

This chain links TRBV19 with TRBJ2-7; 8 bases are shared with TRBD2. This CDR3 has 12 amino acids. V dropped 8 bases and J dropped 6; count of bases not matched to a gene: 6. Germline CDR1 and CDR2: LNHDA and SQIVND (reference sequence). The CDR3 region is CASAGGMGEQYF. The DNA for the CDR3 is TGTGCCAGTGCGGGGGGAATGGGCGAGCAGTACTTC.

The J gene is TRBJ2-5, the V gene TRBV7-9; 14 bases are shared with TRBD2. CDR1 SEHNR and CDR2 FQNEAQ come from the germline V gene (reference sequence). The CDR3 is 19 residues long. J lost 2 bases, V lost 4 bases, and 12 bases had no gene match. CDR3 in amino acids: CASSSPEGLAGARQETQYF. DNA for the CDR3: TGTGCCAGCAGCTCGCCTGAGGGACTAGCGGGAGCACGTCAAGAGACCCAGTACTTC.

The chain uses TRBV29-1 and TRBJ1-2; 7 nucleotides align to TRBD1. The V and J ends lost 7 bases and 1 base, in that order; junction bases with no gene match: 3. Germline lookup yields CDR1 SQVTM and CDR2 ANQGSEA. This CDR3 contains 12 residues. Written as DNA, the CDR3 is TGCAGCGCGACAGGGAATAACTATGGCTACACCTTC. Translated: CSATGNNYGYTF.

This chain uses TRBV4-3 with TRBJ2-7, with 7 bases matching TRBD1. V shed 4 bases, J shed 5 bases, and the junction held 8 bases outside the gene matches. Germline CDR1 reads LGHNA; CDR2 reads YSLEER. The CDR3 spans 14 residues. This chain's CDR3 is CASSRGQGVHEQYF. CDR3 sequence (DNA): TGCGCCAGCAGCCGCGGGCAGGGGGTCCACGAGCAGTACTTC.

V usage is TRBV18 and J usage is TRBJ1-1; weak D call: TRBD1 (6 bases). Trimming removed 3 bases from V and 3 bases from J, with 11 bases in between. Germline V CDR1 and CDR2: KGHSH, LQKENI. The CDR3 extends over 14 amino acids. The CDR3 nucleotides are TGTGCCAGCTCACCCAGGGGTGAGGACACTGAAGCTTTCTTT. Encoded protein: CASSPRGEDTEAFF.

This clone was observed a few times. The V and J genes are TRBV6-6 and TRBJ1-2, with 9 bases that match TRBD1. The J segment lost 4 bases and the V segment lost 2 bases, leaving 5 bases of the junction unmatched. The CDR3 is 15 amino acids. Germline-derived CDR1 and CDR2 are MNHNY and SVGAGI (reference sequence). The CDR3 spells CASSYRDRDPYGYTF. The DNA for the CDR3 is TGTGCCAGCAGTTACCGGGACAGGGATCCCTATGGCTACACCTTC.